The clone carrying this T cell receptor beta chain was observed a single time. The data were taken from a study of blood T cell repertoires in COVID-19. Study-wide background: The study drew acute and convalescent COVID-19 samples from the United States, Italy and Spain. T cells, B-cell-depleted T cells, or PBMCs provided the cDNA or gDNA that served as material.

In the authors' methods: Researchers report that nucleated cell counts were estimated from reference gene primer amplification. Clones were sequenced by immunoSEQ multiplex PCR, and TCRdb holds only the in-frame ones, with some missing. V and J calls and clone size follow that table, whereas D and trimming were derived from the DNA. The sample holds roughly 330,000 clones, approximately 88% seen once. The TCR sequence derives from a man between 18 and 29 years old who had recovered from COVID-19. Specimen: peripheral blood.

The CDR3 nucleotides are TGTGCCTGGAACCCCCCAGCAGATACGCAGTATTTT. Translating it yields CAWNPPADTQYF. This sequence joins TRBV30 and TRBJ2-3; no firm D call. Trimming removed 4 bases from V and 4 bases from J, with 9 bases in between. CDR3 size: 12 residues. CDR1 is GTSNPN and CDR2 is SVGIG in the germline V gene (reference sequence).